This T cell receptor (beta chain) was profiled in a study of T cell clonality in common variable immunodeficiency. Study-wide results and limits: Common variable immunodeficiency TCR beta sequences reportedly had fewer deletions and N-nucleotide insertions.

This clone was seen many times. Its antigen remains unknown. Sequencing ends 3 residues short of the CDR3 end; the germline J gene provides the rest. Germline V lookup: CDR1 SGHRS, CDR2 YFSETQ. V was trimmed by 0 bases and J by 1 base, leaving 13 bases between them. The CDR3 loop spans 16 amino acids. Clones were sequenced by immunoSEQ multiplex PCR, and TCRdb holds only the in-frame ones, with some missing. In total the sample includes more than 30,000 clones, none of them seen once. Patients and controls were mostly of Caucasian heritage. The sample taken for sequencing was peripheral blood mononuclear cells. This chain links TRBV5-1 with TRBJ1-2, with D tentatively TRBD1 (6 bases). This clonotype was obtained from a human donor with common variable immunodeficiency. The CDR3 protein is CASSLVTGTNNYGYTF. CDR3 DNA (partial): TGCGCCAGCAGCTTGGTCACAGGGACTAATAACTATGGC.